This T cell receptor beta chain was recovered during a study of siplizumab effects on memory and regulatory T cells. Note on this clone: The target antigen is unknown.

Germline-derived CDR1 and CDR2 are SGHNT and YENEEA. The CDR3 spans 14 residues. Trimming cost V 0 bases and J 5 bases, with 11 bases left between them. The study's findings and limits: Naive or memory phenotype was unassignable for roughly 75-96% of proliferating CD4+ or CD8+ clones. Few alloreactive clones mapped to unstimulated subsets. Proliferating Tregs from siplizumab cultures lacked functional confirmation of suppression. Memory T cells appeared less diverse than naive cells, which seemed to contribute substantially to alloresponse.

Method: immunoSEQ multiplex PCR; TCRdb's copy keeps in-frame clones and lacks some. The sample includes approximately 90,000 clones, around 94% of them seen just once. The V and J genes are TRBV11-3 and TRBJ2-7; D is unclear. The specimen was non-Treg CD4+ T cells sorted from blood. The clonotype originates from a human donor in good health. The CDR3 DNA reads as TGTGCCAGCAGCTTAGACCCAGCCGAGAACGAGCAGTACTTC. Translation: CASSLDPAENEQYF.